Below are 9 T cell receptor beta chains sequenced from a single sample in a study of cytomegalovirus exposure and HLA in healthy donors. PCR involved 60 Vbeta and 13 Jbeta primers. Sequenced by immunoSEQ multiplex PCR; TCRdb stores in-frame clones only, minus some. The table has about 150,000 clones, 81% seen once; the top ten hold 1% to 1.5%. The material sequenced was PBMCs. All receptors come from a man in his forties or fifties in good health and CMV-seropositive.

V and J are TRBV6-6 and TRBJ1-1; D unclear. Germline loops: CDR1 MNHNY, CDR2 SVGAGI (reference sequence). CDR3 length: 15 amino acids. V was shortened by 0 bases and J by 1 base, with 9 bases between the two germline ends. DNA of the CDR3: TGTGCCAGCAGTTACTCGGCGGGAGGGAACACTGAAGCTTTCTTT. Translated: CASSYSAGGNTEAFF.

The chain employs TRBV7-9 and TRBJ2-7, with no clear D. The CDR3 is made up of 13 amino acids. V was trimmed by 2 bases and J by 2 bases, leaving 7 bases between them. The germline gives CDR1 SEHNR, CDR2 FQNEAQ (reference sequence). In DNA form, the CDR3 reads TGTGCCAGCAGCTTAATTGGAGCCTACGAGCAGTACTTC. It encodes CASSLIGAYEQYF.

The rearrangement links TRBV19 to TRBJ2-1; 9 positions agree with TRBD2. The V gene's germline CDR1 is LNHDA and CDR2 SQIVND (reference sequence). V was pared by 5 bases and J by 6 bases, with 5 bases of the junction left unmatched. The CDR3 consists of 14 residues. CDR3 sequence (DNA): TGTGCCAGTAGTTCCACGACTAGCGGCAATGAGCAGTTCTTC. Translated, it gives CASSSTTSGNEQFF.

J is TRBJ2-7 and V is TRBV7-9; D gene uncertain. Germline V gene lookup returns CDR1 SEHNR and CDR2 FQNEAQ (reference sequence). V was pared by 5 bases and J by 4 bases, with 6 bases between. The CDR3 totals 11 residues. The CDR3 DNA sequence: TGTGCCAGCAGCACTCATTACGAGCAGTACTTC. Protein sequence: CASSTHYEQYF.

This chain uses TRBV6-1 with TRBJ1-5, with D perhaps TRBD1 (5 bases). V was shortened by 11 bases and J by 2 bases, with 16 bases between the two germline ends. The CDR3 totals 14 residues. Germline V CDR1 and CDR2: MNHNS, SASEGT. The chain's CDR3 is CAASREIGNQPQHF. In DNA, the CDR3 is TGTGCCGCCAGCAGGGAAATCGGCAATCAGCCCCAGCATTTT.

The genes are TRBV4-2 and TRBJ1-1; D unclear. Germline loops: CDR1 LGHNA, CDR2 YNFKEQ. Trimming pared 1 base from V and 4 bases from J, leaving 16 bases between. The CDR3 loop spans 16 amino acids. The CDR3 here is CASSQGQYPRLTEAFF. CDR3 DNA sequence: TGTGCCAGCAGCCAAGGGCAGTATCCTCGACTCACTGAAGCTTTCTTT.

CDR3 region: CASSSRQGALNYGYTF. The CDR3, as DNA: TGTGCCAGCAGCTCCAGACAGGGGGCGCTTAACTATGGCTACACCTTC. This chain joins TRBV7-2 and TRBJ1-2; TRBD1 matches at 10 bases. V shed 4 bases, J shed 1 base, and the junction held 6 bases outside the gene matches. Germline V lookup: CDR1 SGHTA, CDR2 FQGNSA. CDR3 length equals 16 residues.

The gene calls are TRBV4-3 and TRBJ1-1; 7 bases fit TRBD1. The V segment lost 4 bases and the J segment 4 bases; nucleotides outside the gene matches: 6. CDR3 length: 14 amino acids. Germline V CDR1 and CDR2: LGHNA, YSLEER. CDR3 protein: CASSPQAGGTEAFF. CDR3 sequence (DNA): TGCGCCAGCAGCCCCCAGGCAGGGGGCACTGAAGCTTTCTTT.

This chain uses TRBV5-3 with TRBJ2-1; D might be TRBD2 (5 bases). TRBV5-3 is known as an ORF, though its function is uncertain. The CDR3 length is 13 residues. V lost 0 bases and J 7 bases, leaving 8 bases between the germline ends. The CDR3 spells CARSLEEVNEQFF. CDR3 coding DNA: TGTGCCAGAAGCTTGGAGGAGGTTAATGAGCAGTTCTTC.